The 20 T cell receptor beta chains presented below share a single source sample, sequenced in a study of long-term antiretroviral therapy in people with HIV. Investigators performed immunoSEQ version v3.0 at survey level. Some clones are missing from TCRdb's copy, which holds only in-frame ones; the method was immunoSEQ multiplex PCR. The repertoire holds 15,000 to 20,000 clones, with around 84% as singletons. Sequenced material: unsorted PBMCs, taken 0.3 years after starting antiretroviral therapy. The source of these receptors is a woman aged 45-59 years with HIV.

The rearrangement links TRBV6-5 to TRBJ1-4; the D is unclear. Trimming removed 2 bases at V and 5 bases at J, with 12 bases between. Germline CDR1 and CDR2: MNHEY and SVGAGI. The CDR3 totals 15 residues. This CDR3 reads CASSYQAGTNEKLFF. In DNA, the CDR3 is TGTGCCAGCAGTTACCAAGCAGGAACGAATGAAAAACTGTTTTTT.

The chain employs TRBV2 and TRBJ2-5; D gene uncertain. The CDR3 is made up of 11 amino acids. Germline V gives CDR1 SNHLY, CDR2 FYNNEI. The V gene lost 7 bases and the J gene lost 9 bases, with 12 bases spanning the gap. This CDR3 is CASTGNLSQYF. The CDR3 DNA is TGTGCCAGCACCGGAAATTTGTCCCAGTACTTC.

CDR3 DNA: TGTGCCAGCAGTCCGGGGACAGGGAATTATGGCTACACCTTC. This sequence encodes CASSPGTGNYGYTF. V gene TRBV27 combines with J gene TRBJ1-2, with 9 bases lining up with TRBD1. The CDR3 runs 14 residues. The germline V gene encodes CDR1 MNHEY and CDR2 SMNVEV (reference sequence). V was pared by 5 bases and J by 5 bases, with 6 bases of the junction left unmatched.

The chain links TRBV9 to TRBJ2-5, with 11 bases identical to TRBD2. Trimming took 3 bases from V and 2 from J; bases not matched to a gene: 3. The CDR3 consists of 15 residues. Germline CDR1 reads SGDLS; CDR2 reads YYNGEE. The CDR3 loop is CASSEVAGGQETQYF. DNA of the CDR3: TGTGCCAGCAGCGAAGTAGCGGGGGGGCAAGAGACCCAGTACTTC.

The rearrangement links TRBV18 to TRBJ1-4; 9 nucleotides line up with TRBD1. Looked up from germline, CDR1 is KGHSH and CDR2 is LQKENI. The CDR3 spans 17 residues. Trimming took 5 bases from V and 8 from J; bases not matched to a gene: 15. The CDR3 is CASSSGTGRLSWEKLFF. CDR3 nucleotide sequence: TGTGCCAGCTCATCCGGGACAGGGAGGTTATCGTGGGAAAAACTGTTTTTT.

This clone was counted between two and nine times. The chain employs TRBV19 and TRBJ2-2, with D unresolved. CDR1 LNHDA and CDR2 SQIVND come from the germline V gene (reference sequence). Deletions cut 1 base from V and 6 bases from J, with 12 bases between. The CDR3 extends over 15 amino acids. CDR3 in amino acids: CASSIVGTYPGELFF. The CDR3 coding sequence is TGTGCCAGTAGTATAGTGGGCACCTATCCCGGGGAGCTGTTTTTT. The variable domain in full, with the rest retrieved from reference TRBV19 and TRBJ2-2, is DGGITQSPKYLFRKEGQNVTLSCEQNLNHDAMYWYRQDPGQGLRLIYYSQIVNDFQKGDIAEGYSVSREKKESFPLTVTSAQKNPTAFYLCASSIVGTYPGELFFGEGSRLTVL.

This chain uses TRBV30 with TRBJ1-4; D is unclear. Trimming stripped 3 bases from V and 0 bases from J, with 8 bases between. The CDR3 loop spans 14 amino acids. CDR1 GTSNPN and CDR2 SVGIG come from the germline V gene (reference sequence). The CDR3 loop is CAWREPTTNEKLFF. As DNA, the CDR3 is TGTGCCTGGAGGGAGCCGACAACTAATGAAAAACTGTTTTTT. Full variable domain (remainder filled in from reference TRBV30 and TRBJ1-4): SQTIHQWPATLVQPVGSPLSLECTVEGTSNPNLYWYRQAAGRGLQLLFYSVGIGQISSEVPQNLSASRPQDRQFILSSKKLLLSDSGFYLCAWREPTTNEKLFFGSGTQLSVL.

V gene TRBV19 combines with J gene TRBJ2-7; TRBD1 agrees at 7 bases. This CDR3 has 15 residues. CDR1 and CDR2 (germline): LNHDA, SQIVND (reference sequence). The V gene end was trimmed by 6 bases and the J gene end by 2 bases; junction bases not matched to a gene: 10. CDR3: CASRDGPGGTYEQYF. CDR3 sequence (DNA): TGTGCCAGTAGGGACGGGCCAGGGGGAACCTACGAGCAGTACTTC.

V and J are TRBV18 and TRBJ2-3, with 8 bases lining up with TRBD1. Germline loops: CDR1 KGHSH, CDR2 LQKENI. With 6 bases clipped from V and 5 bases from J, the junction kept 10 bases outside the gene matches. The length of the CDR3 is 15 residues. In nucleotides, the CDR3 is TGTGCCAGCTCTCCTACGGACAGGGCAGTAGATACGCAGTATTTT. Its translation is CASSPTDRAVDTQYF.

The rearrangement links TRBV4-1 to TRBJ2-6, with D tentatively TRBD1 or TRBD2 (6 bases each). The CDR3 loop spans 17 amino acids. The V and J ends lost 0 bases and 2 bases respectively, with 11 bases between them. Germline V CDR1 and CDR2: MGHRA, YSYEKL. CDR3 protein: CASSQDRRGAGANVLTF. The CDR3 region has the DNA TGCGCCAGCAGCCAAGATCGAAGGGGGGCTGGGGCCAACGTCCTGACTTTC.

The chain combines TRBV7-3 with TRBJ2-3; possibly TRBD2 for D (6 bases). This CDR3 spans 13 amino acids. Germline V gene sequence: CDR1 SGHTA, CDR2 FQGTGA. Trimming left V 5 bases short and J 3 bases short, with 9 bases between. The CDR3 DNA follows: TGTGCCAGCAGCCGGGACTTTACAGATACGCAGTATTTT. It yields the protein CASSRDFTDTQYF.

The rearrangement joins TRBV30 to TRBJ1-4, with a possible D match to TRBD1 (6 bases). Looked up from germline, CDR1 is GTSNPN and CDR2 is SVGIG (reference sequence). This CDR3 has 17 amino acids. The germline V and J ends were trimmed by 5 bases and 2 bases, with 21 bases remaining between them. The chain's CDR3 is CAWDGRGGRATNEKLFF. As DNA, the CDR3 is TGTGCCTGGGATGGAAGAGGGGGACGGGCGACTAATGAAAAACTGTTTTTT. The full variable domain, completed using reference TRBV30 and TRBJ1-4, is SQTIHQWPATLVQPVGSPLSLECTVEGTSNPNLYWYRQAAGRGLQLLFYSVGIGQISSEVPQNLSASRPQDRQFILSSKKLLLSDSGFYLCAWDGRGGRATNEKLFFGSGTQLSVL.

This chain links TRBV30 with TRBJ1-1; D uncertain. This CDR3 spans 12 amino acids. Germline CDR1 and CDR2: GTSNPN and SVGIG (reference sequence). The germline V and J ends were trimmed by 8 bases and 3 bases, with 13 bases remaining between them. The CDR3 DNA is TGTGCCGCCGTAGGGTGGGACACTGAAGCTTTCTTT. Its translation: CAAVGWDTEAFF.

The chain employs TRBV6-5 and TRBJ1-2, with 7 bases that match TRBD1. The V gene's germline CDR1 is MNHEY and CDR2 SVGAGI. The trim removed 5 bases at V and 5 bases at J, leaving 5 bases unmatched. The CDR3 consists of 13 residues. The DNA of the CDR3 is TGTGCCAGCAGTAGGGACAGACAATATGGCTACACCTTC. Amino acid sequence: CASSRDRQYGYTF.

The chain employs TRBV5-1 and TRBJ2-5; no clear D gene. This CDR3 is 14 amino acids long. Per the germline V gene, CDR1 is SGHRS and CDR2 is YFSETQ. Trimming stripped 1 base from V and 3 bases from J, with 10 bases between. The CDR3 is CASSLNRPKETQYF. The DNA for the CDR3 is TGCGCCAGCAGCTTGAACAGACCGAAAGAGACCCAGTACTTC.

The chain has TRBV6-6 and TRBJ1-5; 9 positions agree with TRBD1. The germline CDR1 and CDR2 sequences are MNHNY and SVGAGI (reference sequence). V shed 2 bases and J 4 bases; nucleotides not matched to a gene: 6. The CDR3 runs to 16 residues. This CDR3 is CASSYGTGKGNQPQHF. CDR3 sequence (DNA): TGTGCCAGCAGTTACGGGACAGGGAAGGGAAATCAGCCCCAGCATTTT.

V usage is TRBV5-6 and J usage is TRBJ2-7; D perhaps matches TRBD2 (6 bases). The CDR3 length is 12 residues. CDR1 is SGHDT and CDR2 is YYEEEE in the germline V gene. Between the trimmed V and J ends, which lost 0 bases and 11 bases, there was a span of 12 bases. CDR3 nucleotide sequence: TGTGCCAGCAGCTTGGCCGGGGGTTGGGAGTACTTC. Translating gives CASSLAGGWEYF.

The chain joins TRBV29-1 to TRBJ1-2; 8 bases line up with TRBD1. Trimming removed 5 bases from V and 8 bases from J; junction bases left unmatched: 10. Germline-derived CDR1 and CDR2 are SQVTM and ANQGSEA. This CDR3 is 13 amino acids long. The CDR3 is CSVYLLQGEGYTF. The CDR3 DNA follows: TGCAGCGTTTACCTCCTACAGGGGGAAGGCTACACCTTC.

The chain employs TRBV10-2 and TRBJ1-1; D might be TRBD1 (5 bases). V was cut by 3 bases and J by 0 bases, with 17 bases left in between. The CDR3 runs to 17 residues. Germline assignment: CDR1 WSHSY and CDR2 SAAADI. The CDR3 sequence: CASSDGLGGGMNTEAFF. The CDR3 DNA reads TGCGCCAGCAGTGACGGTCTAGGTGGGGGAATGAACACTGAAGCTTTCTTT.

This clone appeared a single time. This sequence joins TRBV7-8 and TRBJ1-6; a possible D gene is TRBD1 (5 bases). Germline lookup yields CDR1 SGHVS and CDR2 FQNEAQ. This CDR3 contains 15 residues. V was trimmed by 1 base and J by 13 bases, leaving 17 bases between them. As DNA, the CDR3 is TGTGCCAGCAGCTTAGTCCCGGGACTTCCCCTGCCCCTCCACTTT. This translates into CASSLVPGLPLPLHF.